The table lists the clone carrying this TCR beta chain with a few counts. This record belongs to a study of T-cell memory formation after mild COVID-19. Trimming stripped 7 bases from V and 3 bases from J, with 12 bases between. There are 13 residues in the CDR3. Germline V lookup: CDR1 MNHEY, CDR2 SVGAGI. A single record per CDR3 protein comes from TCRdb applying MiXCR to the 5' RACE reads. Counted here are more than 300,000 distinct CDR3 sequences, around 15% occurring once; the ten biggest clones make up over 20%. The specimen was PBMCs or a T cell subset sorted from them (not recorded which). This sequence originates from a man between 18 and 35 years old who had mild COVID-19 (a few samples of this study predate the infection). Cell type and time point are not known. V is TRBV6-5 and J is TRBJ1-1; D gene ambiguous. CDR3 region: CASILRGDTEAFF. For the CDR3, the DNA is TGTGCCAGCATTCTCCGTGGGGACACTGAAGCTTTCTTT.